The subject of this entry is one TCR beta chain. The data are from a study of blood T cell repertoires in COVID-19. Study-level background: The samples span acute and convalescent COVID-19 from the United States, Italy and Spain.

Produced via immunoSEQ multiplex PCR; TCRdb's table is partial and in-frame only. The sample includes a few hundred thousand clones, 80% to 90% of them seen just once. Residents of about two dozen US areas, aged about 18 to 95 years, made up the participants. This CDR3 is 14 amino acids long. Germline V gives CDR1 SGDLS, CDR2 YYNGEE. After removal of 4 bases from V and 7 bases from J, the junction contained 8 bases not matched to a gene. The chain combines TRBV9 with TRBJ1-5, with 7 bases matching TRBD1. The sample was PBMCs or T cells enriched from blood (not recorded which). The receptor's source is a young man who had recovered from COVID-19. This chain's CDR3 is CASSLGQIDQPQHF. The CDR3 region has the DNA TGTGCCAGCAGCCTGGGACAGATCGACCAGCCCCAGCATTTT.